Listed below are T cell receptor beta chains from one sample, sequenced in a study of T cells in Graves' hyperthyroidism and ophthalmopathy. MiXCR, run by TCRdb on the multiplex PCR reads, gives a single entry per CDR3 protein. The data hold 650,000 to 850,000 distinct CDR3 sequences, with under 20% observed a single time. The sample consisted of blood. The receptors were sampled from a woman aged 50 to 60 with Graves' hyperthyroidism that later progressed to Graves' ophthalmopathy. The CDR3 runs from the conserved cysteine through the conserved F or W. Each record gives: J gene, D gene, clone size, V gene, CDR3 protein, CDR3 DNA. The D gene is left open where the match is weak. A row's size may be missing; if present it is once, few, many or a size class.

TRBJ2-2,.,many,TRBV11-2,CASSTTVNTGELFF,TGTGCCAGCAGCACGACAGTAAACACCGGGGAGCTGTTTTTT
TRBJ2-3,TRBD2,.,TRBV7-8,CASSAQTSGGNTDTQYF,TGTGCCAGCAGCGCCCAGACTAGCGGGGGAAACACAGATACGCAGTATTTT
TRBJ2-1,.,.,TRBV6-5,CASSYSGRRNEQFF,TGTGCCAGCAGTTACTCTGGCAGGCGAAATGAGCAGTTCTTC
TRBJ1-3,.,.,TRBV6-5,CGSSYQSPSGNTIYF,TGTGGCAGCAGTTATCAGAGTCCCTCTGGAAACACCATATATTTT
TRBJ2-1,TRBD2,few,TRBV20-1,CSARDLSDSGVLSSYNEQFF,TGCAGTGCTAGAGATCTGTCGGATAGCGGGGTGTTGAGCTCCTACAATGAGCAGTTCTTC
TRBJ1-4,TRBD1,.,TRBV29-1,CSGSGTGNEKLFF,TGCAGCGGATCCGGGACAGGGAACGAAAAACTGTTTTTT
TRBJ1-1,.,few,TRBV15,CATSRVEGITEAFF,TGTGCCACCAGCAGAGTTGAGGGGATTACTGAAGCTTTCTTT
TRBJ2-3,TRBD2,many,TRBV5-1,CASSSRTSGGAADTQYF,TGCGCCAGCAGCAGTCGGACTAGCGGGGGTGCCGCAGATACGCAGTATTTT
TRBJ1-2,.,.,TRBV29-1,CSVEEGGGLGYTF,TGCAGCGTTGAAGAAGGGGGGGGGCTCGGCTACACCTTC
TRBJ1-6,.,.,TRBV30,CAWRNASPLHF,TGTGCCTGGAGGAACGCTTCACCCCTCCACTTT
TRBJ1-2,.,many,TRBV11-2,CASSPIGNYGYTF,TGTGCCAGCAGCCCTATCGGGAACTATGGCTACACCTTC
TRBJ2-7,.,.,TRBV18,CATRGGNSYEQYF,TGTGCCACCAGGGGCGGCAACTCCTACGAGCAGTACTTC
TRBJ2-1,TRBD2,many,TRBV13,CASSSDSGRPYNEQFF,TGTGCCAGCAGCTCGGATAGCGGGAGGCCCTACAATGAGCAGTTCTTC
TRBJ1-2,TRBD1,.,TRBV29-1,CSVEDSGQGSGYTF,TGCAGCGTTGAAGATTCGGGACAGGGATCGGGCTACACCTTC
TRBJ2-1,.,.,TRBV15,CATSQNRDREQFF,TGTGCCACCAGTCAGAATAGGGACCGGGAGCAGTTCTTC